Sequencing of this TCR beta chain was carried out in a study of OX40 agonist ivuxolimab in advanced cancers. Study-wide context: Head and neck, renal cell, melanoma or hepatocellular carcinoma were the cancers that dose-escalation patients had. Study findings and constraints: Certain nonresponders likewise exhibited a low normalized T-cell clonal expansion.

About this clone itself: Antigen specificity is unknown.

J lost 2 bases, V lost 6 bases, and 5 bases had no gene match. Per germline, CDR1 SQVTM and CDR2 ANQGSEA. This CDR3 has 14 amino acids. Profiled with immunoSEQ multiplex PCR; TCRdb holds only in-frame clones, not every one. This sample has fewer than 70,000 clones, with about 88% found just once. The source was CD4+ or CD8+ T cells sorted from blood, collected in a trial of the OX40 agonist ivuxolimab. This sequence originates from an adult with an advanced solid tumor such as melanoma, head and neck, liver or kidney cancer. The chain joins TRBV29-1 to TRBJ2-1; 9 bases match TRBD1. In nucleotides, the CDR3 is TGCAGCGTCGCCCGACAGGGGGCCTACAATGAGCAGTTCTTC. Protein: CSVARQGAYNEQFF.